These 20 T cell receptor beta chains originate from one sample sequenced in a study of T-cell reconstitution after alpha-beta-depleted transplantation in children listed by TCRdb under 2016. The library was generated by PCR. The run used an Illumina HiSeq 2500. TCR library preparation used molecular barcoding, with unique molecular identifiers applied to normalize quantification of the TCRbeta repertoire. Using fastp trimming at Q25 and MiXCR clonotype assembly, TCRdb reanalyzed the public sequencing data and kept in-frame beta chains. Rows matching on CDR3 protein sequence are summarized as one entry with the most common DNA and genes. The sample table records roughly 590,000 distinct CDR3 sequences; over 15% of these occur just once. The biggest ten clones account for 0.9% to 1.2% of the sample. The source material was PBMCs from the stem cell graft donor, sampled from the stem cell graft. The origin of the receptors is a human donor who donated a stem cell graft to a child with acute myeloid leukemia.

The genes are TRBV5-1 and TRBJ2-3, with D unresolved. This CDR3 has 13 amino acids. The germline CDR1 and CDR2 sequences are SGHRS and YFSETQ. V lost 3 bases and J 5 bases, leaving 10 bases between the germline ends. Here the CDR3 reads CASSSSVVDTQYF. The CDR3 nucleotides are TGCGCCAGCAGCTCCTCGGTGGTAGATACGCAGTATTTT.

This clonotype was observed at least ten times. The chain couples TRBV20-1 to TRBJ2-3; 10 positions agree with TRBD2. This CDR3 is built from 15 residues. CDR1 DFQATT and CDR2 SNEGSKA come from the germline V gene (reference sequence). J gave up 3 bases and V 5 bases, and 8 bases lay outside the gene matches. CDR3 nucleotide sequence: TGCAGTGCTGGGCAACTAGCGGGATTAACAGATACGCAGTATTTT. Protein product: CSAGQLAGLTDTQYF.

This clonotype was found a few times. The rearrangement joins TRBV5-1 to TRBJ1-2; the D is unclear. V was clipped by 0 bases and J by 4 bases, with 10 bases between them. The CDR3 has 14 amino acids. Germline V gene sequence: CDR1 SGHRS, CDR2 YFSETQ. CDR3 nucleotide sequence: TGCGCCAGCAGCTTGGGGACCCAATCCTATGGCTACACCTTC. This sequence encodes CASSLGTQSYGYTF.

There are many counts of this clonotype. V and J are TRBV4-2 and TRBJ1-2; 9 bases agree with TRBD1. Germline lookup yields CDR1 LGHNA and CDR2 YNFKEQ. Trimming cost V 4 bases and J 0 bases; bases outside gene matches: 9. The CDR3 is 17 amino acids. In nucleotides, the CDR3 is TGTGCCAGCAGCCCTTCCGGGACAGGGACAGCTAACTATGGCTACACCTTC. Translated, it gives CASSPSGTGTANYGYTF.

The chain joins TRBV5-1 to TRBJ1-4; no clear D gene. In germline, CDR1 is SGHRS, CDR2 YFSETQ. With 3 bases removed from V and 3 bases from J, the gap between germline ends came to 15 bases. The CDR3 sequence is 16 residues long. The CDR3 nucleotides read TGCGCCAGCAGCTCGGTCGGGCCAAGACCTAATGAAAAACTGTTTTTT. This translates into CASSSVGPRPNEKLFF.

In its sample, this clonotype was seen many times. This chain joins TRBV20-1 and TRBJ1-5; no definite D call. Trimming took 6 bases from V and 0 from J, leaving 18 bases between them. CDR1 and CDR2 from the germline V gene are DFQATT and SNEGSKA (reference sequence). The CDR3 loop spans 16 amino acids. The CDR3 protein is CSARRFGLNSNQPQHF. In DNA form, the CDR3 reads TGCAGTGCCCGGCGGTTTGGACTTAATAGCAATCAGCCCCAGCATTTT.

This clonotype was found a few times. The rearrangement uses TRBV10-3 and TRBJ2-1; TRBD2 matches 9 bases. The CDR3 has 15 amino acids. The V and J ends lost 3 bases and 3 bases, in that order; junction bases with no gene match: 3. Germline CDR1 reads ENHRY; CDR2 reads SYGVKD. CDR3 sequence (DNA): TGTGCCATCAGTGACCCGCGGGGGGGCTACAATGAGCAGTTCTTC. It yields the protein CAISDPRGGYNEQFF.

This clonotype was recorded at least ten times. CDR3 loop: CASSSPTLNYGYTF. CDR3 DNA sequence: TGTGCCAGCAGTTCACCGACCCTGAACTATGGCTACACCTTC. The rearrangement links TRBV6-5 to TRBJ1-2; D gene uncertain. Germline V gives CDR1 MNHEY, CDR2 SVGAGI. Trimming pared 4 bases from V and 2 bases from J, leaving 11 bases between. This CDR3 is 14 amino acids long.

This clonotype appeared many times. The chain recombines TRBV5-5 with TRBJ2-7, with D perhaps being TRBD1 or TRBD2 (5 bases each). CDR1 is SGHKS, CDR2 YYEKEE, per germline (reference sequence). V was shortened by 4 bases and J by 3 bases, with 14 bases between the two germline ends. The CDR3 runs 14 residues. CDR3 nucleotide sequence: TGTGCCAGCAGCGGGGACCGATGGGGCTACGAGCAGTACTTC. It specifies CASSGDRWGYEQYF.

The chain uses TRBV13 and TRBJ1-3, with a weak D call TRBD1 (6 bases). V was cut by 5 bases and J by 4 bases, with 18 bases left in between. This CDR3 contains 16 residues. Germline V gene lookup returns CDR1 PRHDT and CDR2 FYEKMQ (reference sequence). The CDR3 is CASSTARGGSGNTIYF. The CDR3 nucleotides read TGTGCCAGCAGCACTGCCAGGGGTGGCTCCGGAAACACCATATATTTT.

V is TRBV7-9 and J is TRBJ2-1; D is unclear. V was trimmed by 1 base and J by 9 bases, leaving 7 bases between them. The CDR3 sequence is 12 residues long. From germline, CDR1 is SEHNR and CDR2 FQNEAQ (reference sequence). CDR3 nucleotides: TGTGCCAGCAGCTTAGGGGGATTTGAGCAGTTCTTC. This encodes CASSLGGFEQFF.

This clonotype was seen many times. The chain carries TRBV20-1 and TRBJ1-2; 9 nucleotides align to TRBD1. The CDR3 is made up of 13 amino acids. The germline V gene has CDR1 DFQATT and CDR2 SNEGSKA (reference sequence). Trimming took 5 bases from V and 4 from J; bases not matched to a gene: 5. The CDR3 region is CSAPQGASYGYTF. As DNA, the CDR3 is TGCAGTGCTCCACAGGGGGCGAGCTATGGCTACACCTTC.

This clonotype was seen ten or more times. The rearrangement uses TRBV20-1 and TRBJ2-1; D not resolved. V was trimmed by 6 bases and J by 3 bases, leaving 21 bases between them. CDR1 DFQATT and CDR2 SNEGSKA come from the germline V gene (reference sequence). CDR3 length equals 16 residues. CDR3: CSAEDAKGWVYNEQFF. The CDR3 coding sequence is TGCAGTGCCGAGGACGCCAAGGGCTGGGTCTACAATGAGCAGTTCTTC.

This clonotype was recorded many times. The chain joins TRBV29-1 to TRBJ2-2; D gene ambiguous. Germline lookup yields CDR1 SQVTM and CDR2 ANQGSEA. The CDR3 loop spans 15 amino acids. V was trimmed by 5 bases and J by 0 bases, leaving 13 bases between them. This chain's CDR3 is CSVRPSTANTGELFF. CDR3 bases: TGCAGCGTTCGCCCTTCAACCGCGAACACCGGGGAGCTGTTTTTT.

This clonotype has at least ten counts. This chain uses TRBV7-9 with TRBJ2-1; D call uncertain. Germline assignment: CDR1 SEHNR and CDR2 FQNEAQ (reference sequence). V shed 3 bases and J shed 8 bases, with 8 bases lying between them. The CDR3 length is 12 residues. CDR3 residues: CASSFPADEQFF. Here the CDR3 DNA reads TGTGCCAGCAGCTTCCCGGCAGATGAGCAGTTCTTC. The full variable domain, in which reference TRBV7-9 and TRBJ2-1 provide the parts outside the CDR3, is DTGVSQNPRHKITKRGQNVTFRCDPISEHNRLYWYRQTLGQGPEFLTYFQNEAQLEKSRLLSDRFSAERPKGSFSTLEIQRTEQGDSAMYLCASSFPADEQFFGPGTRLTVL.

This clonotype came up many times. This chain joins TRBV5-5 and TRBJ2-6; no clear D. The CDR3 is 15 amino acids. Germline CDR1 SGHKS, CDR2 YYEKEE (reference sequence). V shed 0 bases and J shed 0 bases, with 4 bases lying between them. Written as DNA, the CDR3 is TGTGCCAGCAGCTTGGGGGACTCTGGGGCCAACGTCCTGACTTTC. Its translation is CASSLGDSGANVLTF.

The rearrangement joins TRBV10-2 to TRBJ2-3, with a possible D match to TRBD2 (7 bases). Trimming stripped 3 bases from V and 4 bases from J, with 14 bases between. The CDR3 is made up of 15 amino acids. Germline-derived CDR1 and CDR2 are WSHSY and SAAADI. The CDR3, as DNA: TGCGCCAGCAGTGATTTCGGGGGGCTCGCAGATACGCAGTATTTT. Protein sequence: CASSDFGGLADTQYF.

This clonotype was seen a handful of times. The CDR3 region is CASSLISTDTQYF. DNA for the CDR3: TGCGCCAGCAGCTTGATAAGCACAGATACGCAGTATTTT. The V gene is TRBV5-1, the J gene TRBJ2-3; D uncertain. V was trimmed by 1 base and J by 0 bases, leaving 3 bases between them. Germline V gene sequence: CDR1 SGHRS, CDR2 YFSETQ. The CDR3 covers 13 residues. Looking up the rest from reference TRBV5-1 and TRBJ2-3 gives the full variable domain: KAGVTQTPRYLIKTRGQQVTLSCSPISGHRSVSWYQQTPGQGLQFLFEYFSETQRNKGNFPGRFSGRQFSNSRSEMNVSTLELGDSALYLCASSLISTDTQYFGPGTRLTVL.

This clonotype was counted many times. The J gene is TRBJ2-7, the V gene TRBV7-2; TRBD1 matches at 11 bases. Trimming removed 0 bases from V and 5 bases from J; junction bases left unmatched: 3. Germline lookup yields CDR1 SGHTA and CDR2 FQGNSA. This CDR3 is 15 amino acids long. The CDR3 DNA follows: TGTGCCAGCAGCTTAGCGGGACAGGGGGGGAACGAGCAGTACTTC. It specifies CASSLAGQGGNEQYF.

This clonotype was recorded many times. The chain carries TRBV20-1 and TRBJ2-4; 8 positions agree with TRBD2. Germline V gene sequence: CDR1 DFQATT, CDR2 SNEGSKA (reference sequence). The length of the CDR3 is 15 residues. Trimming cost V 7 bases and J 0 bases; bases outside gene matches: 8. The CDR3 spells CSVGSGDLAKNIQYF. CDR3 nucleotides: TGCAGTGTAGGTAGCGGGGACCTAGCCAAAAACATTCAGTACTTC.